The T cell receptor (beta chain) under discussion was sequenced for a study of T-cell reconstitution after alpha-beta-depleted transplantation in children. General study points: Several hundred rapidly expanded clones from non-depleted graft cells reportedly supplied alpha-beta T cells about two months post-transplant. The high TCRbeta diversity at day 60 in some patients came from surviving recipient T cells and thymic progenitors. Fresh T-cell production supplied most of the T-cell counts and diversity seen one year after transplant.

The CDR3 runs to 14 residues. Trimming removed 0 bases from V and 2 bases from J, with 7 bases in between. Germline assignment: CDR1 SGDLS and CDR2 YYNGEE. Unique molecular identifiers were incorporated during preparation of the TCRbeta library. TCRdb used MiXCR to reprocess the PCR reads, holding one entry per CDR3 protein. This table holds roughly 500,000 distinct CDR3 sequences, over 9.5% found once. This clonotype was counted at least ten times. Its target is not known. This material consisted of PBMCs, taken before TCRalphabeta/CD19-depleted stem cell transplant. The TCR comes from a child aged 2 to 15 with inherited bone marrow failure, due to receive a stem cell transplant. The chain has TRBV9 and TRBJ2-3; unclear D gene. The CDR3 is CASSVAMDTDTQYF. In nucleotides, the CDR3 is TGTGCCAGCAGCGTAGCCATGGACACAGATACGCAGTATTTT.